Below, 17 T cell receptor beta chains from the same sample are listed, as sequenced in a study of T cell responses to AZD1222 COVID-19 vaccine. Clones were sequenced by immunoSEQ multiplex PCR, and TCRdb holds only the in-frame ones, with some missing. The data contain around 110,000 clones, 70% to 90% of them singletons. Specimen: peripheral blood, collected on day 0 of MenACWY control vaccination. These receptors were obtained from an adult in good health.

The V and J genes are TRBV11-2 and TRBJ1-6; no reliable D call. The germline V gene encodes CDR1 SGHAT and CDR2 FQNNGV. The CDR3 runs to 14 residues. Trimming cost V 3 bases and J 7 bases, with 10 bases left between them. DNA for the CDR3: TGTGCCAGCAGCTTTCCTTTAATAAATTCACCCCTCCACTTT. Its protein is CASSFPLINSPLHF.

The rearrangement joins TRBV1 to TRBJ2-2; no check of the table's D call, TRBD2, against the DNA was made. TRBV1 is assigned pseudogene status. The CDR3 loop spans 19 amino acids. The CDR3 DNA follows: TGCACCAGCAGCCAAGATTCGACTAGCGGGGGGTTTAACACCGGGGAGCTGTTTTTT. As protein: CTSSQDSTSGGFNTGELFF.

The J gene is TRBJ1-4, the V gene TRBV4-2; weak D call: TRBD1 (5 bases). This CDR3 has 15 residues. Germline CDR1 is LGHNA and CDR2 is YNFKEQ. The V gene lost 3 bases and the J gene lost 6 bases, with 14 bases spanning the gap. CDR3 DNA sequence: TGTGCCAGCAGCCAGAGGGCCAGGGTCGATGAAAAACTGTTTTTT. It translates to CASSQRARVDEKLFF.

CDR3 nucleotides: TGCAGCGTTGAGACAGCCGGGACAGGGGGCGAGCAGCCCCAGCATTTT. Translation: CSVETAGTGGEQPQHF. This chain joins TRBV29-1 and TRBJ1-5, with TRBD1 identical over 12 bases. Losses at the gene ends were 3 bases for V and 7 bases for J; bases not matched to a gene: 10. CDR1 and CDR2 from the germline V gene are SQVTM and ANQGSEA. The CDR3 is 16 amino acids.

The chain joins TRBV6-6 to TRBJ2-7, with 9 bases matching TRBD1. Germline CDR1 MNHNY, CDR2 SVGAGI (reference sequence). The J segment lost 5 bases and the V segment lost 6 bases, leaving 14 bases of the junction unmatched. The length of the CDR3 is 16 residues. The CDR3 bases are TGTGCCAGCAGCCCTTTAGGGACAGGGTATTCCCACGAGCAGTACTTC. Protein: CASSPLGTGYSHEQYF.

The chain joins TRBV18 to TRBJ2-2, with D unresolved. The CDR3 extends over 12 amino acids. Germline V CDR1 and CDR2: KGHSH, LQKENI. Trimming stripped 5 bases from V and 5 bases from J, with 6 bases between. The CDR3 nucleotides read TGTGCCAGCTCAACATATACCGGGGAGCTGTTTTTT. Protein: CASSTYTGELFF. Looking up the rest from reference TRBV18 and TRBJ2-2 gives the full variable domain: NAGVMQNPRHLVRRRGQEARLRCSPMKGHSHVYWYRQLPEEGLKFMVYLQKENIIDESGMPKERFSAEFPKEGPSILRIQQVVRGDSAAYFCASSTYTGELFFGEGSRLTVL.

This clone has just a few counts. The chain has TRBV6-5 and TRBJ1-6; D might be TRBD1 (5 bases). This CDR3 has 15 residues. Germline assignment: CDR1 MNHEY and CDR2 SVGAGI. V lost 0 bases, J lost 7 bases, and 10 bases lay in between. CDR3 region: CASSYSGAANSPLHF. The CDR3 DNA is TGTGCCAGCAGTTACTCCGGGGCAGCAAATTCACCCCTCCACTTT.

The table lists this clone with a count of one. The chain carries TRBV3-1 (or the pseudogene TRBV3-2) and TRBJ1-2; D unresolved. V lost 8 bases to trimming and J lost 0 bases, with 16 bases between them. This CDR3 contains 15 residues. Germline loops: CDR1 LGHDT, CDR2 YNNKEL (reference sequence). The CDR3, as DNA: TGTGCCAGCTCCCGGGCGAAAGGTTCTAACTATGGCTACACCTTC. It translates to CASSRAKGSNYGYTF.

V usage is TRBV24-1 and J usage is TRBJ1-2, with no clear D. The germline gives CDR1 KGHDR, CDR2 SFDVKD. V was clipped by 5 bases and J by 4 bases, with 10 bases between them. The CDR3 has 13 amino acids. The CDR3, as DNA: TGTGCCACCAGTGTCAGCTTATTCTATGGCTACACCTTC. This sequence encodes CATSVSLFYGYTF.

CDR3 protein: CSVADTNYGYTF. CDR3 sequence (DNA): TGCAGCGTGGCCGACACTAACTATGGCTACACCTTC. The V gene is TRBV29-1, the J gene TRBJ1-2; no firm D call. Germline CDR1 SQVTM, CDR2 ANQGSEA. The CDR3 extends over 12 amino acids. V lost 6 bases and J 0 bases, leaving 8 bases between the germline ends.

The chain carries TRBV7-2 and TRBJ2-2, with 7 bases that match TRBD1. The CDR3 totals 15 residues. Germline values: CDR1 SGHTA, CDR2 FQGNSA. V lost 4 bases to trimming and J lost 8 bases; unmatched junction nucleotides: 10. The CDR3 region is CASSSRTGRSGELFF. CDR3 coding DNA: TGTGCCAGCAGCTCCCGGACAGGCCGCTCGGGGGAGCTGTTTTTT.

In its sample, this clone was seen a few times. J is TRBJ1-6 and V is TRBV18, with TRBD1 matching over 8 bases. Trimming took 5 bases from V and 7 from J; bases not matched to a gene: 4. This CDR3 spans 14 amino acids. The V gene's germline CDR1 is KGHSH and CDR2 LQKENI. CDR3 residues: CASSTTGANSPLHF. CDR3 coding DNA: TGTGCCAGCTCAACGACAGGGGCCAATTCACCCCTCCACTTT.

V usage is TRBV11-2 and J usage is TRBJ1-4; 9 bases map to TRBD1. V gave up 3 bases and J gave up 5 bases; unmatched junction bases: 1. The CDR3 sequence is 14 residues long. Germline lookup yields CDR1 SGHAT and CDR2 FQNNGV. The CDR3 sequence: CASSFDRGNEKLFF. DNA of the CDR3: TGTGCCAGCAGCTTCGACAGGGGGAATGAAAAACTGTTTTTT.

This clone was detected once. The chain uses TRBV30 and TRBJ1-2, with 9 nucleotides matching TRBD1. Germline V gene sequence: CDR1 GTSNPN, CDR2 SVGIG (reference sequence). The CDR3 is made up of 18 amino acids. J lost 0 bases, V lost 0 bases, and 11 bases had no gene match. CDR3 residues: CAWSVGFLGTGSNYGYTF. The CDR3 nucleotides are TGTGCCTGGAGTGTGGGGTTTTTGGGGACAGGGTCTAACTATGGCTACACCTTC.

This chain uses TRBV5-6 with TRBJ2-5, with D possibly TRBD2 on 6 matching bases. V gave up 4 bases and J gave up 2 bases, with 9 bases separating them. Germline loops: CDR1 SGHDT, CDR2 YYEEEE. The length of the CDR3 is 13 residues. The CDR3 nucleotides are TGTGCCAGCAGCCCGGGACTGCAAGAGACCCAGTACTTC. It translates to CASSPGLQETQYF.

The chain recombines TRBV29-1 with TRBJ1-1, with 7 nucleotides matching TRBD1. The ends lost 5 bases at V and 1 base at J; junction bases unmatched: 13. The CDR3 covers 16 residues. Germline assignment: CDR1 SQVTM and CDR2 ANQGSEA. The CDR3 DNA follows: TGCAGCGTTAATGGGGAGGGGGCTATGTGGAACACTGAAGCTTTCTTT. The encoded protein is CSVNGEGAMWNTEAFF.

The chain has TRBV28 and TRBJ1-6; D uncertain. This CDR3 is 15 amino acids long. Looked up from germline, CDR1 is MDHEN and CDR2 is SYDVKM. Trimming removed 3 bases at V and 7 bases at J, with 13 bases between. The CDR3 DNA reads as TGTGCCAGCAGTTTGGGCGGGGTACCCAATTCACCCCTCCACTTT. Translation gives CASSLGGVPNSPLHF. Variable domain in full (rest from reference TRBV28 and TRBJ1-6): DVKVTQSSRYLVKRTGEKVFLECVQDMDHENMFWYRQDPGLGLRLIYFSYDVKMKEKGDIPEGYSVSREKKERFSLILESASTNQTSMYLCASSLGGVPNSPLHFGNGTRLTVT.